This T cell receptor beta chain was identified during a study of OX40 agonist ivuxolimab in advanced cancers. Study-wide context: Dose-escalation patients were diagnosed with hepatocellular carcinoma, melanoma, renal cell cancer or head and neck cancer. Partial responses were observed in three patients, of whom one had hepatocellular carcinoma and two had cutaneous melanoma. Study results and limitations: Dose levels from 0.1 to 3.0 mg/kg saw CD4+ and CD8+ blood T cells expand clonally by week 6.

The protocol was immunoSEQ multiplex PCR, while the TCRdb copy is restricted to in-frame clones and leaves out a portion. The sample has tens of thousands of clones; about 83% are singletons. With regard to this clone: Antigen: not known.

The V end was cut by 5 bases, the J end by 2 bases, with 0 bases between. CDR3 length equals 10 residues. Germline assignment: CDR1 SNHLY and CDR2 FYNNEI. The rearrangement joins TRBV2 to TRBJ2-5; D ambiguous. The clonotype originates from an adult with an advanced solid tumor such as melanoma, head and neck, liver or kidney cancer. Here the sequenced sample was CD4+ or CD8+ T cells sorted from blood, taken in a trial of the OX40 agonist ivuxolimab. The CDR3 DNA reads TGTGCCAGCAGTCAAGAGACCCAGTACTTC. It yields the protein CASSQETQYF.